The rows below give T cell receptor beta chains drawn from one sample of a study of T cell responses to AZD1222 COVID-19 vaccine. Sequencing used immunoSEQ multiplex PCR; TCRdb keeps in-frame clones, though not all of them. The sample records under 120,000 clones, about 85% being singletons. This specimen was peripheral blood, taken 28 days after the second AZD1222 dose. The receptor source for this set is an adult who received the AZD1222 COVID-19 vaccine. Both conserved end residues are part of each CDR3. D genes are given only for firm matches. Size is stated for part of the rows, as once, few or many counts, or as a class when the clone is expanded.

cdr3_nt: TGTGCCAGCAGCGCGGGGGATCGCGAGACCCAGTACTTC
cdr3_aa: CASSAGDRETQYF
clone_size: NA
j_call: TRBJ2-5
v_call: TRBV3-1/TRBV3-2
d_call: TRBD2

cdr3_nt: TGTGCCACCAGCAGCCGCACCAGGGCTGAAGAGACCCAGTACTTC
cdr3_aa: CATSSRTRAEETQYF
clone_size: NA
j_call: TRBJ2-5
v_call: TRBV15
d_call: NA

cdr3_nt: TGTGCCAGCAGTGACTGGGACGAGCAGTACTTC
cdr3_aa: CASSDWDEQYF
clone_size: NA
j_call: TRBJ2-7
v_call: TRBV25-1
d_call: NA

cdr3_nt: TGTGCCAGCAGCCCCGGGACAGGGGGCAACATGAACACTGAAGCTTTCTTT
cdr3_aa: CASSPGTGGNMNTEAFF
clone_size: NA
j_call: TRBJ1-1
v_call: TRBV11-2
d_call: TRBD1

cdr3_nt: TGTGCCAGCAGCTTATTCGCCCGAGGGGCATCCTACAATGAGCAGTTCTTC
cdr3_aa: CASSLFARGASYNEQFF
clone_size: NA
j_call: TRBJ2-1
v_call: TRBV11-3
d_call: NA

cdr3_nt: TGTGCCAGCAGCTTATCGGGGCTAGCGGTCTCAGATACGCAGTATTTT
cdr3_aa: CASSLSGLAVSDTQYF
clone_size: NA
j_call: TRBJ2-3
v_call: TRBV11-2
d_call: TRBD2

cdr3_nt: TGTGCCAGTAGTATCACAGGAAGCACAGATACGCAGTATTTT
cdr3_aa: CASSITGSTDTQYF
clone_size: NA
j_call: TRBJ2-3
v_call: TRBV19
d_call: NA

cdr3_nt: TGCGCCAGCAGCTTGGTTCCAGGGGTGCCTCCTGGAAACACCATATATTTT
cdr3_aa: CASSLVPGVPPGNTIYF
clone_size: NA
j_call: TRBJ1-3
v_call: TRBV5-1
d_call: NA

cdr3_nt: TGCGCCAGCAGCCCGAGCCAGGGGGGAGATACGCAGTATTTT
cdr3_aa: CASSPSQGGDTQYF
clone_size: NA
j_call: TRBJ2-3
v_call: TRBV5-1
d_call: NA

cdr3_nt: TGTGCCAGTGCGAGGGGACAGGGGGCAATGGAGCAGTACTTC
cdr3_aa: CASARGQGAMEQYF
clone_size: NA
j_call: TRBJ2-7
v_call: TRBV19
d_call: TRBD1

cdr3_nt: TGTGCCTGGAGTGGACCCCTACTGACCGGGGAGCTGTTTTTT
cdr3_aa: CAWSGPLLTGELFF
clone_size: NA
j_call: TRBJ2-2
v_call: TRBV30
d_call: NA

cdr3_nt: TGTGCCAGCAGGAACTTTGGGCGGACTGAAGCTTTCTTT
cdr3_aa: CASRNFGRTEAFF
clone_size: NA
j_call: TRBJ1-1
v_call: TRBV11-1
d_call: NA

cdr3_nt: TGTGCCAGCAGCTTAGCGGGGCAGGGTTACGAGCAGTACTTC
cdr3_aa: CASSLAGQGYEQYF
clone_size: NA
j_call: TRBJ2-7
v_call: TRBV7-9
d_call: NA

cdr3_nt: TGTGCCACCAGCAGAGATTTGGGTCCCGGGACAGGGAATCAGCCCCAGCATTTT
cdr3_aa: CATSRDLGPGTGNQPQHF
clone_size: NA
j_call: TRBJ1-5
v_call: TRBV15
d_call: TRBD1

cdr3_nt: TGTGCCAGTAGGGGCGCGGACACAGATACGCAGTATTTT
cdr3_aa: CASRGADTDTQYF
clone_size: NA
j_call: TRBJ2-3
v_call: TRBV19
d_call: NA

cdr3_nt: TGCGCCAGCAGCCCGGGGACAGGGGAGTTGGAGCAGTACTTC
cdr3_aa: CASSPGTGELEQYF
clone_size: NA
j_call: TRBJ2-7
v_call: TRBV5-1
d_call: TRBD1

cdr3_nt: TGTGCCAGCACCCTTTCCCGGGACAAAAATCAGCCCCAGCATTTT
cdr3_aa: CASTLSRDKNQPQHF
clone_size: NA
j_call: TRBJ1-5
v_call: TRBV6-5
d_call: NA

cdr3_nt: TGTGCCAGCAGCTTAGATCACAGGTTGGGATACGAGCAGTACTTC
cdr3_aa: CASSLDHRLGYEQYF
clone_size: NA
j_call: TRBJ2-7
v_call: TRBV11-3
d_call: NA

cdr3_nt: TGTGCCAGCAGTTACGGACCCCTAGCGGCTGAAGCTTTCTTT
cdr3_aa: CASSYGPLAAEAFF
clone_size: NA
j_call: TRBJ1-1
v_call: TRBV6-2/TRBV6-3
d_call: NA

cdr3_nt: TGTGCCTGGAGTGTGACAGGTTTCTCCTCTGGGGCCAACGTCCTGACTTTC
cdr3_aa: CAWSVTGFSSGANVLTF
clone_size: NA
j_call: TRBJ2-6
v_call: TRBV30
d_call: NA

cdr3_nt: TGTGCCAGCAGTGGATCAGGTGCGTCCCAGCATTTT
cdr3_aa: CASSGSGASQHF
clone_size: medium-sized
j_call: TRBJ1-5
v_call: TRBV6-2/TRBV6-3
d_call: NA

cdr3_nt: TGTGCTAGTGGTTTTGGACTAGCGGATTACAATGAGCAGTTCTTC
cdr3_aa: CASGFGLADYNEQFF
clone_size: once
j_call: TRBJ2-1
v_call: TRBV12-5
d_call: TRBD2

cdr3_nt: TGTGCCAGCAGTTGGAAGGGCGGGACCGGGGAGCTGTTTTTT
cdr3_aa: CASSWKGGTGELFF
clone_size: NA
j_call: TRBJ2-2
v_call: TRBV6-4
d_call: NA

cdr3_nt: TGTGCCACCAGCAGAGCGCCAGGGTTGAATGAAAAACTGTTTTTT
cdr3_aa: CATSRAPGLNEKLFF
clone_size: NA
j_call: TRBJ1-4
v_call: TRBV15
d_call: NA

cdr3_nt: TGCGCCAGCAGCTTGAAAGGAAATCAGCCCCAGCATTTT
cdr3_aa: CASSLKGNQPQHF
clone_size: NA
j_call: TRBJ1-5
v_call: TRBV5-1
d_call: NA

cdr3_nt: TGTGCCAGCAGGCCCTCAGCGGGACAGGGCGCCTACGAGCAGTACTTC
cdr3_aa: CASRPSAGQGAYEQYF
clone_size: NA
j_call: TRBJ2-7
v_call: TRBV28
d_call: TRBD1

cdr3_nt: TGTGCCAGCAGCCAGGGACTTTTGAACACCGGGGAGCTGTTTTTT
cdr3_aa: CASSQGLLNTGELFF
clone_size: NA
j_call: TRBJ2-2
v_call: TRBV7-9
d_call: NA

cdr3_nt: TGTGCCAGCAGCTTAGCAGGGACCACATGGAGCTCTGGAAACACCATATATTTT
cdr3_aa: CASSLAGTTWSSGNTIYF
clone_size: once
j_call: TRBJ1-3
v_call: TRBV7-6
d_call: NA

cdr3_nt: TGTGCCAGCAGTCTACTTGGACAGCTAAATAATTCACCCCTCCACTTT
cdr3_aa: CASSLLGQLNNSPLHF
clone_size: NA
j_call: TRBJ1-6
v_call: TRBV28
d_call: NA

cdr3_nt: TGCGCCAGCAGCCCCCGAGCGGGGCCCGGGGCCGGGGAGCTGTTTTTT
cdr3_aa: CASSPRAGPGAGELFF
clone_size: NA
j_call: TRBJ2-2
v_call: TRBV5-1
d_call: TRBD2

cdr3_nt: TGTGCCAGCAGTTTAGGCACGCGTAACACTGAAGCTTTCTTT
cdr3_aa: CASSLGTRNTEAFF
clone_size: NA
j_call: TRBJ1-1
v_call: TRBV27
d_call: NA

cdr3_nt: TGTGCCAGTAGTACGAACAGGGGTCACACTGAAGCTTTCTTT
cdr3_aa: CASSTNRGHTEAFF
clone_size: few
j_call: TRBJ1-1
v_call: TRBV19
d_call: TRBD1

cdr3_nt: TGTGCCAGCAGCCAGACTAAAAAAGGGGGGGATAATGAAAAACTGTTTTTT
cdr3_aa: CASSQTKKGGDNEKLFF
clone_size: many
j_call: TRBJ1-4
v_call: TRBV5-4
d_call: NA

cdr3_nt: TGTGCCAGCAGCGTAGGAGGAACCTACAATGAGCAGTTCTTC
cdr3_aa: CASSVGGTYNEQFF
clone_size: NA
j_call: TRBJ2-1
v_call: TRBV9
d_call: NA

cdr3_nt: TGTGCCAGCAGTTGGGACGAGTCCTACGAGCAGTACTTC
cdr3_aa: CASSWDESYEQYF
clone_size: NA
j_call: TRBJ2-7
v_call: TRBV7-9
d_call: NA

cdr3_nt: TGCGCCAGCAGCTTGGGGTTGGATAATGAAAAACTGTTTTTT
cdr3_aa: CASSLGLDNEKLFF
clone_size: NA
j_call: TRBJ1-4
v_call: TRBV5-1
d_call: NA

cdr3_nt: TGTGCCAGTACCGTGACAGGGTACCAGCCCCAGCATTTT
cdr3_aa: CASTVTGYQPQHF
clone_size: NA
j_call: TRBJ1-5
v_call: TRBV19
d_call: TRBD1

cdr3_nt: TGCGCCAGCAGTGGGGGGACAGACCGCATGAACACTGAAGCTTTCTTT
cdr3_aa: CASSGGTDRMNTEAFF
clone_size: NA
j_call: TRBJ1-1
v_call: TRBV10-1
d_call: TRBD1

cdr3_nt: TGTGCCAGCCTGGACTACCGGACTTACGAGCAGTACTTC
cdr3_aa: CASLDYRTYEQYF
clone_size: NA
j_call: TRBJ2-7
v_call: TRBV27
d_call: NA

cdr3_nt: TGCAGTGCTAGTAGGGACGGAGGCTACGAGCAGTACTTC
cdr3_aa: CSASRDGGYEQYF
clone_size: few
j_call: TRBJ2-7
v_call: TRBV20-1
d_call: NA

cdr3_nt: TGTGCCAGCAGTGACTCGTATAGCAATCAGCCCCAGCATTTT
cdr3_aa: CASSDSYSNQPQHF
clone_size: NA
j_call: TRBJ1-5
v_call: TRBV2
d_call: NA

cdr3_nt: TGTGCCACCAGCAGAGCTAGTCCCGGGGAGCTGTTTTTT
cdr3_aa: CATSRASPGELFF
clone_size: NA
j_call: TRBJ2-2
v_call: TRBV15
d_call: NA

cdr3_nt: TGTGCCAGCAGCCCTGGTCGGGCGGAGACCCAGTACTTC
cdr3_aa: CASSPGRAETQYF
clone_size: once
j_call: TRBJ2-5
v_call: TRBV3-1/TRBV3-2
d_call: NA

cdr3_nt: TGTGCCAGCAGTCCGATACCTGGTGGGGCGCGGAACACTGAAGCTTTCTTT
cdr3_aa: CASSPIPGGARNTEAFF
clone_size: NA
j_call: TRBJ1-1
v_call: TRBV27
d_call: NA

cdr3_nt: TGTGCCAGCAGCCCCAGGCGCCGCGACAATGAGCAGTTCTTC
cdr3_aa: CASSPRRRDNEQFF
clone_size: NA
j_call: TRBJ2-1
v_call: TRBV14
d_call: NA

cdr3_nt: TGTGCCACCAGCAGAGTTGACAGAGGGAAAGGCTACACCTTC
cdr3_aa: CATSRVDRGKGYTF
clone_size: NA
j_call: TRBJ1-2
v_call: TRBV15
d_call: NA

cdr3_nt: TGTGCCAGCAGCCAAGAGTTATTGCGGAACTACGAGCAGTACTTC
cdr3_aa: CASSQELLRNYEQYF
clone_size: NA
j_call: TRBJ2-7
v_call: TRBV4-2
d_call: NA

cdr3_nt: TGTGCCAGCAGTTTAAAGTCGGGTCTTTCTGGAAACACCATATATTTT
cdr3_aa: CASSLKSGLSGNTIYF
clone_size: NA
j_call: TRBJ1-3
v_call: TRBV28
d_call: NA

cdr3_nt: TGTGCCAGCAGCGGAGCGGGACTCAACAATGAGCAGTTCTTC
cdr3_aa: CASSGAGLNNEQFF
clone_size: NA
j_call: TRBJ2-1
v_call: TRBV7-9
d_call: TRBD2

cdr3_nt: TGTGCCAGCAGCTTAAGGCCTCCGGGACTCAATCAAGAGACCCAGTACTTC
cdr3_aa: CASSLRPPGLNQETQYF
clone_size: NA
j_call: TRBJ2-5
v_call: TRBV7-2
d_call: NA

cdr3_nt: TGTGCCAGCAGAGAGACTAGGCTTTTAGAGCAGTACTTC
cdr3_aa: CASRETRLLEQYF
clone_size: NA
j_call: TRBJ2-7
v_call: TRBV12-3/TRBV12-4
d_call: NA

cdr3_nt: TGTGCCAGCTCACCATCTCGGGGGGCCAGAATCACTGAAGCTTTCTTT
cdr3_aa: CASSPSRGARITEAFF
clone_size: NA
j_call: TRBJ1-1
v_call: TRBV18
d_call: NA

cdr3_nt: TGTGCCAGCAGTGACGGGACTAGCGGGAGCACAGATACGCAGTATTTT
cdr3_aa: CASSDGTSGSTDTQYF
clone_size: NA
j_call: TRBJ2-3
v_call: TRBV6-4
d_call: TRBD2

cdr3_nt: TGCAGTGCTAGTCTGACAGGGGGCTATGGCTACACCTTC
cdr3_aa: CSASLTGGYGYTF
clone_size: once
j_call: TRBJ1-2
v_call: TRBV20-1
d_call: TRBD1

cdr3_nt: TGTGCCAGCAGCTGGGACAACACTGAAGCTTTCTTT
cdr3_aa: CASSWDNTEAFF
clone_size: NA
j_call: TRBJ1-1
v_call: TRBV7-9
d_call: NA